These T cell receptor beta chains were read from a single sample in a study of T-cell reconstitution after alpha-beta-depleted transplantation in children. TCRdb fed the PCR reads into MiXCR, producing one record per CDR3 protein. The data hold about 130,000 distinct CDR3 sequences, with approximately 8.7% observed a single time. The sample was PBMCs, mostly from graft donor cells, taken 180 days after TCRalphabeta/CD19-depleted stem cell transplant. The receptors shown here come from a girl under three years old who had a stem cell transplant for combined immunodeficiency, so the T cells may come from the graft donor. The conserved cysteine and the conserved F or W are not part of the CDR3 here.

j_call,v_call,cdr3_aa
TRBJ2-1,TRBV5-1,ASRIGLAGSYNEQF
TRBJ1-4,TRBV20-1,SAWDRGRATNEKLF
TRBJ2-3,TRBV20-1,SAVPGGNTDTQY
TRBJ2-5,TRBV29-1,SVVPTSGGQETQY
TRBJ2-5,TRBV2,AIFRDRAAQETQY
TRBJ2-3,TRBV15,ATSTTEGTSSTDTQY
TRBJ2-7,TRBV3-1,ASSQGTESTREQY
TRBJ2-6,TRBV29-1,SAQGHSGANVLT
TRBJ2-4,TRBV9,ASSVATGGLGNIQY
TRBJ2-7,TRBV3-1,ACCQDWGAGGLSAYEQY
TRBJ2-3,TRBV20-1,SAMAGGLGDTQY
TRBJ2-5,TRBV10-3,AISSGTGRWQETQY
TRBJ1-3,TRBV12-3/TRBV12-4,ASSFSAAGNTIY
TRBJ2-2,TRBV20-1,SARDWDRVNTGELF
TRBJ2-5,TRBV7-2,ASSLERGEETQY
TRBJ2-3,TRBV29-1,SVEVGLLGGTDTQY
TRBJ2-7,TRBV3-1,ASSTSGSIYEQY
TRBJ1-1,TRBV29-1,SAPGHL
TRBJ2-4,TRBV5-1,ASSLGARTSGYPKNIQY
TRBJ2-7,TRBV6-2/TRBV6-3,ASMFTGAYEQY
TRBJ2-1,TRBV6-5,ASSYGSSGGYNEQF
TRBJ1-2,TRBV5-1,ASSLEARGHDGYT
TRBJ2-5,TRBV7-2,ASSLDSGSVKTQY
TRBJ2-2,TRBV7-6,ASSEPAGELF
TRBJ1-1,TRBV12-3/TRBV12-4,ASSFGAGKEAF
TRBJ2-7,TRBV18,ASSRLDREGYEQY
TRBJ1-1,TRBV29-1,SVAHGEAF
TRBJ2-7,TRBV6-5,ASSYTSGEQY
TRBJ1-2,TRBV20-1,SASGGSANGYT
TRBJ2-5,TRBV7-9,ASSLDRGDDQETQY
TRBJ2-1,TRBV20-1,SAIPRPGLAEQF
TRBJ2-5,TRBV24-1,ATSDFQGQQETQY
TRBJ2-1,TRBV12-3/TRBV12-4,ASSRSGRLSYNEQF
TRBJ2-7,TRBV20-1,SASGQGVSYEQY
TRBJ1-6,TRBV12-3/TRBV12-4,ASSLGGGSSPLH
TRBJ2-7,TRBV27,ASSSLYVGSGPYFHPYEQY
TRBJ1-5,TRBV20-1,SAGRPGKPQH
TRBJ2-1,TRBV6-2/TRBV6-3,ASSYSHGGLEAGNEQF
TRBJ2-1,TRBV27,ATSRAVPVREQF
TRBJ2-2,TRBV12-3/TRBV12-4,ASTPRQNTGELF
TRBJ2-3,TRBV11-2,ASSLTARGRTDTQY
TRBJ2-6,TRBV7-9,ASSERITTGANVLT
TRBJ2-3,TRBV29-1,SVEGRFSTDTQY
TRBJ1-2,TRBV4-3,ASSPRTGLYGYT
TRBJ2-5,TRBV12-3/TRBV12-4,ASSLSGGSRETKY
TRBJ1-1,TRBV20-1,SASRHRDRGWNTEAF
TRBJ1-2,TRBV6-5,ASSYTPRQGLGYT
TRBJ2-1,TRBV20-1,SANRRSSYNEQF